This TCR beta chain was sequenced for a study of T cell responses to AZD1222 COVID-19 vaccine. Study-wide points: Across the whole spike, CD4 TCRs peaked at regions 160-218 and 743-854.

Concerning this clone itself: What it binds is not known.

Data came from immunoSEQ multiplex PCR; TCRdb stores just in-frame clones and leaves some out. The table has approximately 130,000 clones, more than 85% seen once. The CDR3 has 17 residues. Trimming pared 1 base from V and 1 base from J, leaving 15 bases between. The germline V gene has CDR1 KGHSH and CDR2 LQKENI. The sample was peripheral blood, taken on day 0 of AZD1222 vaccination. The origin of this receptor is an adult in good health. This chain links TRBV18 with TRBJ2-3; D may be TRBD2 (6 bases). In DNA form, the CDR3 reads TGTGCCAGCTCACCACTGGACTACCATCCTGGCACAGATACGCAGTATTTT. Its protein is CASSPLDYHPGTDTQYF.